Shown below are 11 T cell receptor beta chains from a single sample sequenced in a study of molecular identifiers for immune sequencing clone quantification. One entry per CDR3 protein, called by TCRdb with MiXCR from the PCR reads. This table has hundreds of thousands of distinct CDR3 sequences, about 25% appearing once. What was sequenced was naive CD8+ T cells from blood, with Jurkat cell RNA spiked in. Subset in this sample: FACS-sorted CD8+CD4-CCR7+CD45RA+ naive T cells. The source of these receptors is a human donor in good health. Some libraries in this study had Jurkat cell RNA spiked in.

This clonotype was seen a handful of times. This sequence joins TRBV20-1 and TRBJ2-1, with D possibly TRBD2 on 6 matching bases. Germline CDR1 and CDR2: DFQATT and SNEGSKA (reference sequence). V shed 0 bases and J shed 5 bases, with 20 bases lying between them. This CDR3 has 17 amino acids. This CDR3 reads CSARDWIGSSVNNEQFF. In DNA, the CDR3 is TGCAGTGCTAGAGATTGGATCGGGAGCTCGGTAAACAATGAGCAGTTCTTC.

The table lists this clonotype with many counts. V is TRBV6-5 and J is TRBJ2-5; 8 nucleotides match TRBD1. The CDR3 extends over 17 amino acids. Trimming cost V 9 bases and J 0 bases; bases outside gene matches: 15. CDR1 and CDR2 (germline): MNHEY, SVGAGI. The CDR3 bases are TGTGCCAGTCCCCGATCGCCCCGACAGGGGTACCAAGAGACCCAGTACTTC. Its protein is CASPRSPRQGYQETQYF.

This clonotype was seen many times. This chain connects TRBV6-1 to TRBJ1-5; D remains ambiguous. The V end lost 4 bases, the J end lost 15 bases, and 13 bases lay between the germline ends. The CDR3 runs to 11 residues. The germline V gene encodes CDR1 MNHNS and CDR2 SASEGT. The CDR3 here is CASSGPEPPHF. The DNA for the CDR3 is TGTGCCAGCAGTGGCCCGGAGCCTCCGCATTTT.

This clonotype was seen a few times. This chain connects TRBV27 to TRBJ2-3; D is perhaps TRBD1 (6 bases). The CDR3 is made up of 15 amino acids. Trimming removed 3 bases at V and 2 bases at J, with 12 bases between. From germline, CDR1 is MNHEY and CDR2 SMNVEV (reference sequence). This chain's CDR3 is CASSFLDRHTDTQYF. The CDR3 DNA follows: TGTGCCAGCAGTTTTTTGGACAGACACACAGATACGCAGTATTTT.

This clonotype was recorded many times. This chain uses TRBV11-2 with TRBJ2-7; D is possibly TRBD1 or TRBD2 (5 bases each). Germline CDR1 reads SGHAT; CDR2 reads FQNNGV. This CDR3 region has 15 residues. Trimming took off 5 bases at V and 0 bases at J, with 14 bases between the two ends. The CDR3 loop is CASSPGRISSYEQYF. The CDR3 DNA sequence: TGTGCCAGCAGCCCGGGACGTATAAGCTCCTACGAGCAGTACTTC.

Comments on this clonotype: A much larger clonotype is one base distant, so this may be a read error. The rearrangement uses TRBV5-6 and TRBJ2-7, with a possible D match to TRBD2 (5 bases). The CDR3 consists of 14 residues. Germline values: CDR1 SGHDT, CDR2 YYEEEE. The CDR3 DNA reads as TGTGCCGGCAGCCCGGGGTCGGGCTCCTACGAGCAGTACTTC. This translates into CAGSPGSGSYEQYF.

As regards this clonotype: The junction does not match germline at one end; this may be a read error. CDR3 loop: CASSAGRSSRNTIYF. The CDR3, as DNA: TGTGCCAGCAGCGCGGGACGGAGCTCTAGAAACACCATATATTTT. The chain has TRBV5-4 and TRBJ1-3; tentative D call: TRBD1 (5 bases). The length of the CDR3 is 15 residues. Per germline, CDR1 SGHNT and CDR2 YYREEE (reference sequence).

This clonotype was detected only a few times. The chain links TRBV7-9 to TRBJ2-5; 14 positions match TRBD2. CDR3 length: 18 amino acids. Germline V gene sequence: CDR1 SEHNR, CDR2 FQNEAQ (reference sequence). The J segment lost 4 bases and the V segment lost 5 bases, leaving 12 bases of the junction unmatched. This CDR3 is CASSSKPGLAGVGETQYF. The CDR3 coding sequence is TGTGCCAGCAGCAGTAAGCCGGGACTAGCGGGAGTGGGAGAGACCCAGTACTTC.

This clonotype was detected only a few times. This chain links TRBV4-3 with TRBJ2-7, with D perhaps TRBD1 (5 bases). Germline loops: CDR1 LGHNA, CDR2 YSLEER. The V end lost 5 bases, the J end lost 1 base, and 12 bases lay between the germline ends. This CDR3 is built from 14 residues. The CDR3 spells CASSSVDRSYEQYF. The CDR3 DNA sequence: TGCGCCAGCAGCTCCGTTGACAGATCCTACGAGCAGTACTTC.

This clonotype was seen more than once but under ten times. The gene calls are TRBV10-2 and TRBJ2-7; 9 nucleotides match TRBD1. CDR1 and CDR2 from the germline V gene are WSHSY and SAAADI. Losses at the gene ends were 2 bases for V and 4 bases for J; bases not matched to a gene: 9. The CDR3 runs to 16 residues. Here the CDR3 DNA reads TGCGCCAGCAGTGAGGTCGTCGGACAGGGGCTTTACGAGCAGTACTTC. Protein product: CASSEVVGQGLYEQYF.

The chain carries TRBV27 and TRBJ1-6; D not certain. Germline CDR1 and CDR2: MNHEY and SMNVEV (reference sequence). V shed 3 bases and J shed 6 bases, with 6 bases lying between them. The CDR3 has 13 amino acids. In nucleotides, the CDR3 is TGTGCCAGCAGTTTGTGGGTTAATTCACCCCTCCACTTT. This gives the protein CASSLWVNSPLHF.